This T cell receptor beta chain was observed in a study of T-cell reconstitution after alpha-beta-depleted transplantation in children. Researchers prepared the TCRbeta library using unique molecular identifiers, the study reports. TCRdb reprocessed the PCR reads via MiXCR and lists one record per CDR3 protein. The sample records around 440,000 distinct CDR3 sequences, around 15% being singletons. Germline-derived CDR1 and CDR2 are SGHRS and YFSETQ. The CDR3 extends over 13 amino acids. V was pared by 8 bases and J by 5 bases, with 13 bases between. Broader study findings: Recipient T cells and thymic progenitors that survived gave rise to the high TCRbeta diversity observed at day 60 in some patients. The study reportedly traced alpha-beta T cells about two months after transplant to several hundred expanded graft clones. At one year after transplant, newly produced T cells mostly accounted for T-cell counts and diversity.

To note about this clonotype: The target antigen is unknown.

This clonotype was obtained from a boy younger than two who had a stem cell transplant for Wiskott-Aldrich syndrome, so the T cells may come from the graft donor. Here the sequenced sample was PBMCs, mostly from graft donor cells, taken 360 days after TCRalphabeta/CD19-depleted stem cell transplant. This chain joins TRBV5-1 and TRBJ2-2; possibly TRBD2 for D (5 bases). The CDR3 nucleotides are TGCGCCAGTGGGAGAGGGAGTACCGGGGAGCTGTTTTTT. This sequence encodes CASGRGSTGELFF.